Sequencing of this TCR beta chain was carried out in a study of T cells in Graves' hyperthyroidism and ophthalmopathy. Clinical symptoms, serum thyroxine and TRAb, thyroid ultrasound and orbital computed tomography were used for the diagnoses. The CDR3 loop spans 16 amino acids. Trimming removed 3 bases from V and 1 base from J; junction bases left unmatched: 7. Template material for amplifying TCR beta CDR3 regions consisted of RNA transcripts. A set of HTBI primers served as the primers for a first-round RT-PCR of the TCR CDR3. In TCRdb, the multiplex PCR reads were re-called with MiXCR into one record per CDR3 protein. Of approximately 400,000 distinct CDR3 sequences listed, under 15% were seen once; the top ten hold about 30%. This clonotype was counted between two and nine times.

The sequenced sample was blood. The clonotype originates from a woman aged 25 to 39 with Graves' hyperthyroidism. This rearrangement joins TRBV12-3 or TRBV12-4 to TRBJ2-3; TRBD2 agrees at 7 bases. CDR3: CASSFLASGRTDTQYF. The CDR3 nucleotides are TGTGCCAGCAGTTTTCTTGCTAGCGGACGCACAGATACGCAGTATTTT.